This T cell receptor beta chain was sequenced during a study of T-cell memory formation after mild COVID-19. The wider study: Among the donors, TCR clusters were largely specific to each donor.

This CDR3 has 12 residues. The germline V gene encodes CDR1 SGHVS and CDR2 FQNEAQ. V gave up 5 bases and J gave up 8 bases, with 12 bases separating them. It was 5'RACE with constant-segment primers that produced the TCR alpha and TCR beta cDNA libraries, which carried sample barcodes and UMIs. TCRdb used MiXCR to reprocess the 5' RACE reads, holding one entry per CDR3 protein. The sample holds some 260,000 distinct CDR3 sequences, less than 20% seen once. This clonotype turned up a few times. Its antigen is currently unknown. The study, taken as a whole, reports: Largely, contracting CD4+ clones fell within CM and EM, and contracting CD8+ clones within EMRA. Among clones peaking at day 37 in the second wave, SARS-CoV-2 specificity remained unconfirmed.

Sequenced sample: PBMCs or a T cell subset sorted from them (not recorded which). This chain connects TRBV7-8 to TRBJ1-2; D is unclear. The sequence was collected from a man between 18 and 29 years old who had mild COVID-19 (a few samples of this study predate the infection). Cell type and time point are not known. The DNA for the CDR3 is TGTGCCAGCAGCACTCTTGGGTTCGGCTACACCTTC. As protein: CASSTLGFGYTF.